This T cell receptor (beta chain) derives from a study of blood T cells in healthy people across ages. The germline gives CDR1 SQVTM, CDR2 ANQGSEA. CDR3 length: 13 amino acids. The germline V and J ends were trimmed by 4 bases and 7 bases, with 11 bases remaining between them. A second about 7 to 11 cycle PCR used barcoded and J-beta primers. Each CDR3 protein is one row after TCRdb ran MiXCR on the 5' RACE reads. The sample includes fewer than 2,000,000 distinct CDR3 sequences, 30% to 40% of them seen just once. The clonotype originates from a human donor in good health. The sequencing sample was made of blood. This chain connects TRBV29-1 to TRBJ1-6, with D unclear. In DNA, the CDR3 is TGCAGCGTTGGGCAGGCACCAAATTCACCCCTCCACTTT. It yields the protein CSVGQAPNSPLHF.